Listed below are T cell receptor beta chains from one sample, sequenced in a study of blood T cell repertoires in COVID-19. Generated by immunoSEQ multiplex PCR, the TCRdb table keeps only in-frame clones and is missing some. The sample contains 250,000 to 300,000 clones, around nine tenths of which appear only once. The specimen was peripheral blood. Receptor source: a man in his forties with acute or convalescent COVID-19. CDR3s include the opening cysteine and the closing phenylalanine or tryptophan. The order of the fields is clone size, D gene, V gene, J gene, CDR3 DNA, CDR3 protein. D genes are given only for firm matches. Part of the rows lack a size; the others show once, few, many or a class for expanded clones.

clone size: NA
D gene: NA
V gene: TRBV30
J gene: TRBJ1-2
CDR3 DNA: TGTGCCTGGGCTATAGAGAGAGTCAAGAATAATGGCTACACCTTC
CDR3 protein: CAWAIERVKNNGYTF

clone size: NA
D gene: TRBD1
V gene: TRBV24-1
J gene: TRBJ2-3
CDR3 DNA: TGTGCCACCAGTGATTTAATGGACAGGGGCACAGATACGCAGTATTTT
CDR3 protein: CATSDLMDRGTDTQYF

clone size: NA
D gene: TRBD1
V gene: TRBV5-8
J gene: TRBJ1-2
CDR3 DNA: TGTGCCAGCAGCTCCGGCCGGGACAGGGGCATGCGCGGCTACACCTTC
CDR3 protein: CASSSGRDRGMRGYTF

clone size: NA
D gene: TRBD1
V gene: TRBV5-5
J gene: TRBJ1-5
CDR3 DNA: TGTGCCAGCAGCGAGGGGACAGACTATAGCAATCAGCCCCAGCATTTT
CDR3 protein: CASSEGTDYSNQPQHF

clone size: NA
D gene: NA
V gene: TRBV19
J gene: TRBJ2-7
CDR3 DNA: TGTGCCAGTAGTATTTACCTCGGACATCGCTACGAGCAGTACTTC
CDR3 protein: CASSIYLGHRYEQYF

clone size: NA
D gene: TRBD1
V gene: TRBV4-1
J gene: TRBJ1-2
CDR3 DNA: TGCGCCAGCAGCCAAGATTTGAGACAGGGGGCTAATGGCTACACCTTC
CDR3 protein: CASSQDLRQGANGYTF

clone size: NA
D gene: TRBD1
V gene: TRBV2
J gene: TRBJ2-7
CDR3 DNA: TGTGCCAGCAGGAACAGGGGGCACGAGCAGTACTTC
CDR3 protein: CASRNRGHEQYF

clone size: once
D gene: NA
V gene: TRBV12-3/TRBV12-4
J gene: TRBJ1-2
CDR3 DNA: TGTGCCAGCACCGTGGACAGCCACTATGGCTACACCTTC
CDR3 protein: CASTVDSHYGYTF

clone size: NA
D gene: NA
V gene: TRBV18
J gene: TRBJ2-3
CDR3 DNA: TGTGCCAGCTCATCGGACAGACAAGATACGCAGTATTTT
CDR3 protein: CASSSDRQDTQYF

clone size: once
D gene: NA
V gene: TRBV11-2
J gene: TRBJ1-1
CDR3 DNA: TGTGCCAGCAGTGGGGCCTTAGACACTGAAGCTTTCTTT
CDR3 protein: CASSGALDTEAFF

clone size: NA
D gene: NA
V gene: TRBV29-1
J gene: TRBJ1-1
CDR3 DNA: TGCAGCGTTGCCCTCAAAGCAAAAGGAGTCACTGAAGCTTTCTTT
CDR3 protein: CSVALKAKGVTEAFF

clone size: NA
D gene: TRBD1
V gene: TRBV28
J gene: TRBJ2-1
CDR3 DNA: TGTGCCAGCAGTTCTCCGGGACAGGGTGGGAATGAGCAGTTCTTC
CDR3 protein: CASSSPGQGGNEQFF

clone size: NA
D gene: NA
V gene: TRBV24-1
J gene: TRBJ2-7
CDR3 DNA: TGTGCCACCAGTGAACCAGGGGTAATTGTCCCCTACGAGCAGTACTTC
CDR3 protein: CATSEPGVIVPYEQYF

clone size: NA
D gene: NA
V gene: TRBV2
J gene: TRBJ2-2
CDR3 DNA: TGTGCCAGCAGTGAAGCGCAAATCGCAGGTGACAGGGGGGAGCTGTTTTTT
CDR3 protein: CASSEAQIAGDRGELFF

clone size: NA
D gene: TRBD2
V gene: TRBV29-1
J gene: TRBJ2-2
CDR3 DNA: TGCAGCGCTGAGCGGGGGAGGGACACCGGGGAGCTGTTTTTT
CDR3 protein: CSAERGRDTGELFF

clone size: NA
D gene: TRBD2
V gene: TRBV2
J gene: TRBJ2-3
CDR3 DNA: TGTGCCAGCAGTGAGTTGGGACTAGCGGGGGGAGTAGATACGCAGTATTTT
CDR3 protein: CASSELGLAGGVDTQYF

clone size: NA
D gene: NA
V gene: TRBV2
J gene: TRBJ1-2
CDR3 DNA: TGTGCCAGCAGTGAACTTGGGAGGGACTATGGCTACACCTTC
CDR3 protein: CASSELGRDYGYTF

clone size: NA
D gene: NA
V gene: TRBV5-1
J gene: TRBJ2-1
CDR3 DNA: TGCGCCAGCAGCTTGGAGGCGGGGGCGAATGAGCAGTTCTTC
CDR3 protein: CASSLEAGANEQFF

clone size: NA
D gene: NA
V gene: TRBV4-2
J gene: TRBJ1-3
CDR3 DNA: TGTGCCAGCAGCCAAGAGTGGCAATCTGGAAACACCATATATTTT
CDR3 protein: CASSQEWQSGNTIYF

clone size: NA
D gene: NA
V gene: TRBV19
J gene: TRBJ1-5
CDR3 DNA: TGTGCCAGTAGGTGGGGGCGGCAGCCCCAGCATTTT
CDR3 protein: CASRWGRQPQHF

clone size: NA
D gene: TRBD1
V gene: TRBV5-1
J gene: TRBJ1-2
CDR3 DNA: TGCGCCAGCAGCTCGGGACAGAACTATGGCTACACCTTC
CDR3 protein: CASSSGQNYGYTF

clone size: NA
D gene: NA
V gene: TRBV27
J gene: TRBJ1-1
CDR3 DNA: TGTGCCAGCAGTTTAGGGCCCATTAACACTGAAGCTTTCTTT
CDR3 protein: CASSLGPINTEAFF

clone size: NA
D gene: TRBD1
V gene: TRBV5-1
J gene: TRBJ2-2
CDR3 DNA: TGCGCCAGCAGCTTGCCTACAGGGGCTGCCGGGGAGCTGTTTTTT
CDR3 protein: CASSLPTGAAGELFF

clone size: once
D gene: TRBD1
V gene: TRBV13
J gene: TRBJ1-6
CDR3 DNA: TGTGCCAGCAGCGACTCGGGACAGTATAATTCACCCCTCCACTTT
CDR3 protein: CASSDSGQYNSPLHF

clone size: NA
D gene: NA
V gene: TRBV5-1
J gene: TRBJ2-2
CDR3 DNA: TGCGCCAGCAGCTTGGAACTCGTATCGGGGGAGCTGTTTTTT
CDR3 protein: CASSLELVSGELFF

clone size: NA
D gene: TRBD1
V gene: TRBV5-1
J gene: TRBJ2-3
CDR3 DNA: TGCGCCAGCAGCTTAAAGGGGGCCGAGGTGAATACGCAGTATTTT
CDR3 protein: CASSLKGAEVNTQYF

clone size: NA
D gene: NA
V gene: TRBV15
J gene: TRBJ2-1
CDR3 DNA: TGTGCCACCAGCCCTCCCCCTCTGCGCCTGTACAATGAGCAGTTCTTC
CDR3 protein: CATSPPPLRLYNEQFF

clone size: NA
D gene: NA
V gene: TRBV5-1
J gene: TRBJ2-2
CDR3 DNA: TGCGCCAGCAGCCCCAGGGAGGCCGGGGAGCTGTTTTTT
CDR3 protein: CASSPREAGELFF

clone size: NA
D gene: NA
V gene: TRBV5-5
J gene: TRBJ2-1
CDR3 DNA: TGTGCCAGCAGCTTCTCACACCAATCCTACAATGAGCAGTTCTTC
CDR3 protein: CASSFSHQSYNEQFF

clone size: NA
D gene: NA
V gene: TRBV6-5
J gene: TRBJ1-1
CDR3 DNA: TGTGCCAGCAGTTACTCGGGGAGAGCGAACACTGAAGCTTTCTTT
CDR3 protein: CASSYSGRANTEAFF

clone size: NA
D gene: TRBD1
V gene: TRBV5-1
J gene: TRBJ1-4
CDR3 DNA: TGCGCCAGCAGCTTGTCAGGTCGGACAGGGGGGGCCTCGGGTGAAAAACTGTTTTTT
CDR3 protein: CASSLSGRTGGASGEKLFF

clone size: NA
D gene: TRBD1
V gene: TRBV11-2
J gene: TRBJ2-7
CDR3 DNA: TGTGCCAGCAGCTTCCCTCTGACAGGGACGTACGAGCAGTACTTC
CDR3 protein: CASSFPLTGTYEQYF

clone size: NA
D gene: TRBD1
V gene: TRBV29-1
J gene: TRBJ2-2
CDR3 DNA: TGCAGCGTCGACCGACAGGGCACCGGGGAGCTGTTTTTT
CDR3 protein: CSVDRQGTGELFF

clone size: NA
D gene: NA
V gene: TRBV3-1/TRBV3-2
J gene: TRBJ2-7
CDR3 DNA: TGTGCCAGCAGCTACTATTCCAGGGGCACCTACGAGCAGTACTTC
CDR3 protein: CASSYYSRGTYEQYF

clone size: NA
D gene: NA
V gene: TRBV13
J gene: TRBJ1-2
CDR3 DNA: TGTGCCAGCAGCTTAGCAGGGGCGAACTATGGCTACACCTTC
CDR3 protein: CASSLAGANYGYTF

clone size: few
D gene: NA
V gene: TRBV13
J gene: TRBJ1-2
CDR3 DNA: TGTGCCAGCAGCCTCCAGGGCCTTGCCTATGGCTACACCTTC
CDR3 protein: CASSLQGLAYGYTF

clone size: NA
D gene: NA
V gene: TRBV7-8
J gene: TRBJ1-2
CDR3 DNA: TGTGCCAGCAGCTTAGCACGGAACTATGGCTACACCTTC
CDR3 protein: CASSLARNYGYTF

clone size: NA
D gene: TRBD2
V gene: TRBV19
J gene: TRBJ2-1
CDR3 DNA: TGTGCCAGCCAAACCCGGGGGGGAAGCTCCTACAATGAGCAGTTCTTC
CDR3 protein: CASQTRGGSSYNEQFF

clone size: NA
D gene: NA
V gene: TRBV5-4
J gene: TRBJ2-7
CDR3 DNA: TGTGCCAGCAGCCCCGAGGGATTTTCCTACGAGCAGTACTTC
CDR3 protein: CASSPEGFSYEQYF

clone size: NA
D gene: TRBD1
V gene: TRBV14
J gene: TRBJ1-1
CDR3 DNA: TGTGCCAGCAGCCAAAAGGCGGCTCGACAGGGGGATGGAAACACTGAAGCTTTCTTT
CDR3 protein: CASSQKAARQGDGNTEAFF

clone size: NA
D gene: TRBD2
V gene: TRBV9
J gene: TRBJ2-1
CDR3 DNA: TGTGCCAGCAGCGTAGATGCGGGGGGGCACAGTGAGCAGTTCTTC
CDR3 protein: CASSVDAGGHSEQFF

clone size: NA
D gene: NA
V gene: TRBV3-1/TRBV3-2
J gene: TRBJ2-7
CDR3 DNA: TGTGCCAGCAGCCTAAAATACGAGCAGTACTTC
CDR3 protein: CASSLKYEQYF

clone size: NA
D gene: NA
V gene: TRBV5-1
J gene: TRBJ1-4
CDR3 DNA: TGCGCCAGCAGAACCGGGGCCAGCGCGGGAGAAAAACTGTTTTTT
CDR3 protein: CASRTGASAGEKLFF

clone size: NA
D gene: NA
V gene: TRBV12-5
J gene: TRBJ1-4
CDR3 DNA: TGTGCTAGTGGTTTCCCCGGGGATGAAAAACTGTTTTTT
CDR3 protein: CASGFPGDEKLFF

clone size: few
D gene: TRBD1
V gene: TRBV5-1
J gene: TRBJ2-1
CDR3 DNA: TGCGCCAGCAGCTCACAGGGGTACAATGAGCAGTTCTTC
CDR3 protein: CASSSQGYNEQFF

clone size: NA
D gene: TRBD2
V gene: TRBV3-1/TRBV3-2
J gene: TRBJ2-2
CDR3 DNA: TGTGCCAGCAGCCAGAGAACCGGGACTAGCAGCACCGGGGAGCTGTTTTTT
CDR3 protein: CASSQRTGTSSTGELFF

clone size: NA
D gene: NA
V gene: TRBV21-1
J gene: TRBJ2-7
CDR3 DNA: TGTGCCCAGGAAGACCCGAGCTCCTACGAGCAGTACTTC
CDR3 protein: CAQEDPSSYEQYF

clone size: NA
D gene: NA
V gene: TRBV19
J gene: TRBJ1-2
CDR3 DNA: TGTGCCAGTAGTCCCCTTATCGGGTCAGATAACTATGGCTACACCTTC
CDR3 protein: CASSPLIGSDNYGYTF

clone size: NA
D gene: NA
V gene: TRBV24-1
J gene: TRBJ2-2
CDR3 DNA: TGTGCCACCACCCCCCAGGGCGACACCGGGGAGCTGTTTTTT
CDR3 protein: CATTPQGDTGELFF

clone size: NA
D gene: TRBD1
V gene: TRBV18
J gene: TRBJ2-6
CDR3 DNA: TGTGCCAGCTCACCGGGACAGGGGACGACTGGGGCCAACGTCCTGACTTTC
CDR3 protein: CASSPGQGTTGANVLTF

clone size: NA
D gene: TRBD1
V gene: TRBV7-2
J gene: TRBJ2-1
CDR3 DNA: TGTGCCAGCAGCACAGGGGGACAGGTCTACAATGAGCAGTTCTTC
CDR3 protein: CASSTGGQVYNEQFF

clone size: NA
D gene: NA
V gene: TRBV5-1
J gene: TRBJ1-1
CDR3 DNA: TGCGCCAGCAGCTTCGACGCGAGAGGGAACACTGAAGCTTTCTTT
CDR3 protein: CASSFDARGNTEAFF

clone size: few
D gene: NA
V gene: TRBV27
J gene: TRBJ2-2
CDR3 DNA: TGTGCCAGCAGTTTTTGGAACACCAGGGCCGGGGAGCTGTTTTTT
CDR3 protein: CASSFWNTRAGELFF